This TCR beta chain was retrieved from a study of blood T cell repertoires in COVID-19. Study in general: The study drew acute and convalescent COVID-19 samples from the United States, Italy and Spain. PBMCs, B-cell-depleted T cells, or T cells provided the cDNA or gDNA that made up the material.

Trimming removed 4 bases at V and 2 bases at J, with 18 bases between. Germline V CDR1 and CDR2: SGHKS, YYEKEE (reference sequence). The CDR3 is 16 amino acids. Authors' data handling: Estimates of nucleated cell counts were drawn from the amplification of reference gene primers. Generated by immunoSEQ multiplex PCR, the TCRdb table keeps only in-frame clones and is missing some. V and J calls and clone size are copied from that table; D and trimming were computed from the DNA. This sample has hundreds of thousands of clones, with 90% found just once. The cohort comprised adults aged about 18 to 90 years residing in approximately 25 US areas.

This chain connects TRBV5-5 to TRBJ1-2; unclear D gene. The specimen sequenced was PBMCs or T cells enriched from blood (not recorded which). The receptor was isolated from a woman under 30 with acute COVID-19. The CDR3 sequence is CASSTTSRQTNYGYTF. As DNA, the CDR3 is TGTGCCAGCAGCACAACGTCGCGGCAGACCAACTATGGCTACACCTTC.